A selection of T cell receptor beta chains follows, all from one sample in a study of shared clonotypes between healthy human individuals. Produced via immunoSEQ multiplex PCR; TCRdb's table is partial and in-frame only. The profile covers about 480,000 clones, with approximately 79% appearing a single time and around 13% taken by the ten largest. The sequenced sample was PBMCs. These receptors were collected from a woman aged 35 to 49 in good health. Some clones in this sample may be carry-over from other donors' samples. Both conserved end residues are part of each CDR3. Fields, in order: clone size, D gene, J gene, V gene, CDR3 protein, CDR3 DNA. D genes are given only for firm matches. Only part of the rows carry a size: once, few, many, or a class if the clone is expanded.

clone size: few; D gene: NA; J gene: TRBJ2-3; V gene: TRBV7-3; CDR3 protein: CASSLGVTSTDTQYF; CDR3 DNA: TGTGCCAGCAGCTTAGGGGTGACTAGCACAGATACGCAGTATTTT
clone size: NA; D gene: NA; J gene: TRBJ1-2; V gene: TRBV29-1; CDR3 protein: CSVEHPSDYGYTF; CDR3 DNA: TGCAGCGTTGAGCATCCCTCGGACTATGGCTACACCTTC
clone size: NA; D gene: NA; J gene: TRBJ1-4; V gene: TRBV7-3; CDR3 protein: CASSLTLGEKLFF; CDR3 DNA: TGTGCCAGCAGCTTAACCTTGGGTGAAAAACTGTTTTTT
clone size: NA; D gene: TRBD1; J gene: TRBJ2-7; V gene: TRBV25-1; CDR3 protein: CASSEWETGFGSRYF; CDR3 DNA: TGTGCCAGCAGTGAATGGGAGACAGGGTTCGGGTCGCGGTACTTC
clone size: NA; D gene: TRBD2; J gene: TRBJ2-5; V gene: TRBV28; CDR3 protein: CASSLLAGAETQYF; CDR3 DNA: TGTGCCAGCAGTTTGTTAGCGGGAGCGGAGACCCAGTACTTC
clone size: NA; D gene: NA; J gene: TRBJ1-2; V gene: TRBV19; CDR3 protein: CATMYGYGYTF; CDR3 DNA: TGTGCCACCATGTATGGCTATGGCTACACCTTC
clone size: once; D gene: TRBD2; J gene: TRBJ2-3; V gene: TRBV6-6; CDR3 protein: CASSSIAGRADTQYF; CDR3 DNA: TGTGCCAGCAGCTCAATAGCGGGACGGGCAGATACGCAGTATTTT
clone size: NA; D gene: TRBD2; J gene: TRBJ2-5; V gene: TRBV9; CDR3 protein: CASSVATGVAGASETQYF; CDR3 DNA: TGTGCCAGCAGCGTAGCTACTGGGGTAGCGGGAGCTAGCGAGACCCAGTACTTC
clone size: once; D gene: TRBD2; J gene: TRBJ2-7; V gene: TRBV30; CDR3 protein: CAWSVGEGQYF; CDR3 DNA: TGTGCCTGGAGTGTCGGGGAGGGGCAGTACTTC
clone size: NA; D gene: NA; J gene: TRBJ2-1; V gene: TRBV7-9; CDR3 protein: CASSLLGVNEQFF; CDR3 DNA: TGTGCCAGCAGCTTACTGGGGGTCAATGAGCAGTTCTTC
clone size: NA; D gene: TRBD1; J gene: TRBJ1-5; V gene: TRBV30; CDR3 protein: CAWSGQGNQPQHF; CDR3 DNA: TGTGCCTGGAGTGGACAGGGGAATCAGCCCCAGCATTTT
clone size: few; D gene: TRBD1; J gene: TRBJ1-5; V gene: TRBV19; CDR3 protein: CASRDRGDNQPQHF; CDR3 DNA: TGTGCCAGTCGGGACAGGGGTGACAATCAGCCCCAGCATTTT